This T cell receptor (beta chain) was recorded in a study of OX40 agonist ivuxolimab in advanced cancers. Some background on the complete study: Ivuxolimab was an agonistic, fully human IgG2 monoclonal antibody directed against OX40 (CD134), a costimulatory receptor. Intravenous ivuxolimab was administered to patients every 2 weeks at six dose levels: 0.01, 0.1, 0.3, 1.5, 3 and 10 mg/kg. Among the 52 dose-escalation patients, approximately 20 had hepatocellular carcinoma, roughly 15 melanoma, 9 renal cell carcinoma and 9 head and neck cancer. In the dose-escalation cohort, roughly 80% of patients were male, and the mean age was roughly 60 years, with a range of about 23 to 85. Patients were allowed to have had prior anti-PD-1, anti-PD-L1 or anti-CTLA-4 therapy, and 40% of the dose-escalation patients had previously received checkpoint inhibitors. Partial responses occurred in three dose-escalation patients, of whom one had hepatocellular carcinoma and two had cutaneous melanoma. Peripheral TCRbeta sequencing was intended to test whether TCR sequence diversity was altered and clonal T-cell expansion was caused by ivuxolimab. The paper covers the monotherapy dose-escalation part of the phase I ivuxolimab trial, which included N of about 50 patients. General conclusions and limits of the study: Clonal expansion of both CD4+ and CD8+ blood T cells was observed from baseline to week 6 at doses 0.1 to 3.0 mg/kg. After ivuxolimab, expanded clones were on average more numerous among CD8+ T cells than among CD4+ T cells. In the 0.1-3.0 mg/kg groups, partial responders were among the patients with the lowest normalized peripheral clonal expansion, particularly in CD8+ T cells. The antigen specificity of the clonally expanded peripheral T cells was not determined. Low levels of normalized T-cell clonal expansion were also seen in some nonresponding patients.

The trial excluded patients who had a history of autoimmune disease or were on systemic immunosuppression. Peripheral blood for TCR sequencing was collected from all dose cohorts at baseline, on cycle 4 day 1, and on cycle 7 day 1. The samples were taken from a phase I, first-in-human, multicenter, open-label dose-escalation trial of ivuxolimab. Adults with locally advanced or metastatic head and neck squamous cell, hepatocellular, melanoma or renal cell carcinoma were enrolled in the trial. CD4+ and CD8+ T cells were sorted separately from peripheral blood before TCR sequencing. Turning to this clone: This receptor's antigen is unknown. No per-base quality is available; no much larger clone lies one base away.

Counted from cysteine to phenylalanine, this CDR3 has 15 amino acids. The retained sequence is limited to the CDR3, 45 bases, with the frame set at the first base. At the junction V is shortened by 0 bases and J by 3 bases, with 12 bases in between. Via the germline V gene, CDR1 is SGHRS and CDR2 YFSETQ. To sequence the TCRbeta CDR3 region, genomic DNA was isolated from the sorted cells. The immunoSEQ Assay was used to sequence the TCRbeta CDR3 regions. The immuneACCESS repertoire file appears here via TCRdb, limited to in-frame rearrangements. These files lack a portion of the clones; in checked studies, under half of the deficit traces to unresolved V genes, and the cause of the others is not known. The sample contains 95,000 to 120,000 clones, approximately 89% of them found a single time. 0.66% of the sample is taken by the ten largest.

The sequenced sample was CD4+ or CD8+ T cells sorted from blood, obtained in a trial of the OX40 agonist ivuxolimab. The clonotype comes from an adult with an advanced solid tumor such as melanoma, head and neck, liver or kidney cancer. Recombination joined TRBV5-1 with TRBJ1-2, with the D segment identity uncertain. The CDR3 corresponds to CASSLVPRRDYGYTF. The sequenced DNA is TGCGCCAGCAGCTTGGTACCCAGGCGGGACTATGGCTACACCTTC.